Listed below are T cell receptor beta chains from one sample, sequenced in a study of T cell responses to AZD1222 COVID-19 vaccine. The method was immunoSEQ multiplex PCR; TCRdb's version includes in-frame clones alone and lacks a portion of them. This sample carries more than 85,000 clones, roughly 84% of them seen once, and the ten largest clones take about 15%. This specimen consisted of peripheral blood, obtained on day 0 of AZD1222 vaccination. These receptors came from an adult in good health. The CDR3 runs from the conserved cysteine through the conserved F or W. D genes are given only for firm matches. Clone size is not always given. Where it is, it says once, few, many or a class for expanded clones.

- | - | TRBJ2-7 | TRBV20-1 | TGCAGTGCTAGTTTAATAGCCAGGGGTACTCCTGAGCAGTACTTC | CSASLIARGTPEQYF
- | - | TRBJ1-6 | TRBV12-5 | TGTGCTAGTGGTTTGGTCACGCCGCTTAATTCACCCCTCCACTTT | CASGLVTPLNSPLHF
TRBD2 | - | TRBJ2-1 | TRBV5-3 | TGTGCCAGAAGCCTGGGGACGGGACTAGCGGGACTTACCGGAGTGTACAATGAGCAGTTCTTC | CARSLGTGLAGLTGVYNEQFF
TRBD2 | - | TRBJ2-1 | TRBV7-9 | TGTGCCAGCAGCTTAGCTGGGACTAGCGGGAGCGATGAGCAGTTCTTC | CASSLAGTSGSDEQFF
- | - | TRBJ1-1 | TRBV11-2 | TGTGCCAGCAGCTCCGGTTACAGGGTGGAAGCTTTCTTT | CASSSGYRVEAFF
- | - | TRBJ2-5 | TRBV7-9 | TGTGCCAGCAGACGCGAAGCCGGGGCGGGGCTTCAAGAGACCCAGTACTTC | CASRREAGAGLQETQYF
- | once | TRBJ2-5 | TRBV5-4 | TGTGCCAGCAGCTTGCGCAGGGGAGTCCAAGAGACCCAGTACTTC | CASSLRRGVQETQYF
- | - | TRBJ2-3 | TRBV10-2 | TGCGCCAGCAGTGAGGGGAGCACAGATACGCAGTATTTT | CASSEGSTDTQYF
TRBD1 | - | TRBJ1-4 | TRBV7-2 | TGTGCCAGCAGCTTGGCAGGGGGGATTATTAATGAAAAACTGTTTTTT | CASSLAGGIINEKLFF
- | - | TRBJ1-1 | TRBV5-4 | TGTGCCAGCAGCTTGGCAGGGGCGAACACTGAAGCTTTCTTT | CASSLAGANTEAFF
- | - | TRBJ1-5 | TRBV11-2 | TGTGCCAGCAGCTTAGATCATCGGAATCAGCCCCAGCATTTT | CASSLDHRNQPQHF
TRBD2 | once | TRBJ2-7 | TRBV3-1/TRBV3-2 | TGTGCCAGCAGTCAAACTAGCGGATACGAGCAGTACTTC | CASSQTSGYEQYF
TRBD2 | - | TRBJ2-1 | TRBV7-8 | TGTGCCAGCAGCTCAGCGGGGGGAGATGAGCAGTTCTTC | CASSSAGGDEQFF
- | - | TRBJ1-5 | TRBV11-2 | TGTGCCAGCAGCTCACAGGGACAGCCCCAGCATTTT | CASSSQGQPQHF
- | - | TRBJ2-1 | TRBV27 | TGTGCCAGCAGTCCGGGGAGGACAGTCCTGACGTACAATGAGCAGTTCTTC | CASSPGRTVLTYNEQFF
- | - | TRBJ1-5 | TRBV6-4 | TGTGCCAGGTTCGCGGGAAGGGGTCAGCCCCAGCATTTT | CARFAGRGQPQHF
- | - | TRBJ1-1 | TRBV3-1/TRBV3-2 | TGTGCCAGCAGCCAAGGGGACACTGAAGCTTTCTTT | CASSQGDTEAFF
TRBD2 | - | TRBJ2-1 | TRBV3-1/TRBV3-2 | TGTGCCAGCAACCCCTCCGGACTAGCGGGAGAGCAGCAGTTCTTC | CASNPSGLAGEQQFF
TRBD1 | - | TRBJ1-2 | TRBV28 | TGTGCCAGCAGGGGGACAGGGAGCTCCTATGGCTACACCTTC | CASRGTGSSYGYTF
- | few | TRBJ1-5 | TRBV28 | TGTGCCAGCAGTCCATCCGACGGTCATCAGCCCCAGCATTTT | CASSPSDGHQPQHF
- | - | TRBJ2-1 | TRBV7-2 | TGTGCCAGCAGCGCCCGGATAGGAGAGCAGTTCTTC | CASSARIGEQFF
- | - | TRBJ1-5 | TRBV5-1 | TGCGCCAGCAGCCTCCTCAGAACGGGCCCTAAAGGGCATAGCAATCAGCCCCAGCATTTT | CASSLLRTGPKGHSNQPQHF
- | few | TRBJ2-5 | TRBV7-9 | TGTGCCAGCAGCTTCGGCGCGGGATTTCAAGAGACCCAGTACTTC | CASSFGAGFQETQYF
- | - | TRBJ2-3 | TRBV10-3 | TGTGCCATCAGTGATGGAGCGCCAGATACGCAGTATTTT | CAISDGAPDTQYF
- | - | TRBJ1-2 | TRBV6-5 | TGTGCCAGCAGTTATGAGGGAGGCTTAGGCTACACCTTC | CASSYEGGLGYTF
- | - | TRBJ2-3 | TRBV10-1 | TGCGCCAGCAGTGAGTCGGCAAACACAGATACGCAGTATTTT | CASSESANTDTQYF
- | - | TRBJ2-7 | TRBV28 | TGTGCCAGCAGAGAGGGGGATCCCCCACGTCACGAGCAGTACTTC | CASREGDPPRHEQYF
- | - | TRBJ1-4 | TRBV5-1 | TGCGCCAGCAGCACCGATGGGGCAACTAATGAAAAACTGTTTTTT | CASSTDGATNEKLFF
- | once | TRBJ2-1 | TRBV18 | TGTGCCAGCTCACCCCAAGAGAGCTCCTACAATGAGCAGTTCTTC | CASSPQESSYNEQFF
- | - | TRBJ1-3 | TRBV29-1 | TGCAGCGTGGGAGGTGGGTTATCTGGAAACACCATATATTTT | CSVGGGLSGNTIYF
- | - | TRBJ2-1 | TRBV7-9 | TGTGCCAGCAGCTTAGGGACACCCCTTGGGATCTTC | CASSLGTPLGIF
TRBD1 | - | TRBJ2-2 | TRBV4-1 | TGCGCCAGCAGCCAGATCACGGGACAGGGTGGCGGGGAGCTGTTTTTT | CASSQITGQGGGELFF
- | - | TRBJ2-1 | TRBV2 | TGTGCCAGCATAGGGGACGTCTCCTACAATGAGCAGTTCTTC | CASIGDVSYNEQFF
TRBD1 | - | TRBJ1-1 | TRBV19 | TGTGCCAGTAGTATAACAGGACAGGCGAACACTGAAGCTTTCTTT | CASSITGQANTEAFF
- | - | TRBJ2-2 | TRBV6-1 | TGTGCCAGCAGCAACCCGGGACAGAACACCGGGGAGCTGTTTTTT | CASSNPGQNTGELFF
- | - | TRBJ1-4 | TRBV15 | TGTGCCACCAGCAGAGATTTGCAGGGTAATGAAAAACTGTTTTTT | CATSRDLQGNEKLFF
- | - | TRBJ1-3 | TRBV25-1 | TGTGCCAGCAGTGATCACAGGGTAATGCGAGGAAACACCATATATTTT | CASSDHRVMRGNTIYF
TRBD2 | - | TRBJ2-2 | TRBV10-3 | TGTGCCATCAGTACGACTAGCGGGGAAACCGGGGAGCTGTTTTTT | CAISTTSGETGELFF
TRBD1 | - | TRBJ1-1 | TRBV12-3/TRBV12-4 | TGTGCCAGCAGAAGTACAGGGGGCACTGAAGCTTTCTTT | CASRSTGGTEAFF
TRBD2 | - | TRBJ2-7 | TRBV6-2/TRBV6-3 | TGTGCCAGCAGTTACTCTCCCCTGGGACTATACGAGCAGTACTTC | CASSYSPLGLYEQYF
TRBD1 | - | TRBJ2-2 | TRBV10-3 | TGTGCCACCCAGACAGGGACGAACACCGGGGAGCTGTTTTTT | CATQTGTNTGELFF
- | - | TRBJ2-3 | TRBV6-5 | TGTGCCAGCAGTTACTCGAACAGGGTTAGCACAGATACGCAGTATTTT | CASSYSNRVSTDTQYF
- | - | TRBJ2-7 | TRBV20-1 | TGCAGTGCTAGTTTTGGCCCACTGACGGGCCCCGAGCAGTACTTC | CSASFGPLTGPEQYF
TRBD1 | - | TRBJ1-4 | TRBV13 | TGTGCCAGCAGCTTAGCCGGGACAGGGGGGGAAAAACTGTTTTTT | CASSLAGTGGEKLFF
- | - | TRBJ2-2 | TRBV7-3 | TGTGCCAGCACCCTAGGTGGGGCCGGGGAGCTGTTTTTT | CASTLGGAGELFF
- | - | TRBJ1-4 | TRBV5-6 | TGTGCCAGCAGCTCCGATGGGGACAAAAAACTGTTTTTT | CASSSDGDKKLFF
TRBD1 | few | TRBJ1-5 | TRBV3-1/TRBV3-2 | TGTGCCAGCAGCCACGGGACAGGGGGCAGCAACCAGCCCCAGCATTTT | CASSHGTGGSNQPQHF
- | - | TRBJ2-2 | TRBV6-5 | TGTGCCAGCAGTTACATGCGAGGCGGGGAGCTGTTTTTT | CASSYMRGGELFF
- | - | TRBJ1-2 | TRBV18 | TGTGCCAGCTCACCCGACAGTTACTATGGCTACACCTTC | CASSPDSYYGYTF
- | - | TRBJ2-3 | TRBV7-2 | TGTGCCAGCAGCTTATGGGAGTCGCCCCCGTTGGATACGCAGTATTTT | CASSLWESPPLDTQYF
TRBD2 | - | TRBJ2-1 | TRBV24-1 | TGTGCCACCAGTGGGACTAGCGGGGGGGGACCCTACAATGAGCAGTTCTTC | CATSGTSGGGPYNEQFF
- | few | TRBJ2-1 | TRBV19 | TGTGCCAGTAGTACTTCACAGGGGGGGGAGCAGTTCTTC | CASSTSQGGEQFF
TRBD1 | - | TRBJ1-2 | TRBV4-2 | TGTGCCAGCAGCCAAGTGGGGGACAGGGCGGTTGGCTACACCTTC | CASSQVGDRAVGYTF